This passage covers 24 T cell receptor beta chains from one sample sequenced in a study of blood T cell repertoires in COVID-19. TCRdb's table, derived via immunoSEQ multiplex PCR, lists solely in-frame clones and lacks some. Among about 240,000 clones, under 85% were seen once, and the ten largest hold about 1.9%. Material: peripheral blood. The receptors derive from a man aged 25 to 40 who had recovered from COVID-19.

The chain recombines TRBV28 with TRBJ1-4; D is possibly TRBD1 (6 bases). Germline CDR1 and CDR2: MDHEN and SYDVKM. V shed 1 base and J shed 4 bases, with 16 bases lying between them. The CDR3 has 17 residues. CDR3 bases: TGTGCCAGCAGTTTATTTCTACGGGGGGCGGATAATGAAAAACTGTTTTTT. Encoded protein: CASSLFLRGADNEKLFF.

The genes are TRBV14 and TRBJ2-3; D is perhaps TRBD1 (5 bases). The germline CDR1 and CDR2 sequences are SGHDN and FVKESK. V was trimmed by 4 bases and J by 3 bases, leaving 8 bases between them. The CDR3 contains 13 residues. CDR3 DNA sequence: TGTGCCAGCAGCCCGGCAGGGACAGATACGCAGTATTTT. This sequence encodes CASSPAGTDTQYF.

V usage is TRBV5-1 and J usage is TRBJ2-5, with a tentative D call TRBD1 (6 bases). V was trimmed by 4 bases and J by 4 bases, leaving 20 bases between them. The CDR3 loop spans 16 amino acids. The germline CDR1 and CDR2 sequences are SGHRS and YFSETQ. CDR3 in DNA: TGCGCCAGCAGCGACCGAGGGACACCCCGGGGAGAGACCCAGTACTTC. It codes for CASSDRGTPRGETQYF.

V gene TRBV5-1 combines with J gene TRBJ2-3; D remains ambiguous. Between the trimmed V and J ends, which lost 4 bases and 3 bases, there was a span of 6 bases. The CDR3 spans 12 residues. Germline-derived CDR1 and CDR2 are SGHRS and YFSETQ. CDR3 DNA sequence: TGCGCCAGCAGCCTCGAGACAGATACGCAGTATTTT. It specifies CASSLETDTQYF. Combining the CDR3 with reference TRBV5-1 and TRBJ2-3 gives the whole variable domain KAGVTQTPRYLIKTRGQQVTLSCSPISGHRSVSWYQQTPGQGLQFLFEYFSETQRNKGNFPGRFSGRQFSNSRSEMNVSTLELGDSALYLCASSLETDTQYFGPGTRLTVL.

The CDR3 coding sequence is TGTGCCAGCAGCCACAGGGCGGGGGACTATGGCTACACCTTC. It specifies CASSHRAGDYGYTF. The rearrangement joins TRBV11-2 to TRBJ1-2; perhaps TRBD1 as D (6 bases). Germline V CDR1 and CDR2: SGHAT, FQNNGV. Trimming stripped 5 bases from V and 3 bases from J, with 13 bases between. The CDR3 runs 14 residues.

This rearrangement joins TRBV29-1 to TRBJ2-7; D gene uncertain. CDR3 length: 13 residues. V was clipped by 4 bases and J by 2 bases, with 12 bases between them. Per the germline V gene, CDR1 is SQVTM and CDR2 is ANQGSEA. The CDR3 coding sequence is TGCAGCGTTGCATCGGGTTCAACCTACGAGCAGTACTTC. Translation: CSVASGSTYEQYF.

The chain employs TRBV28 and TRBJ1-6, with no clear D. The CDR3 sequence is 14 residues long. Germline CDR1 is MDHEN and CDR2 is SYDVKM. V was shortened by 1 base and J by 10 bases, with 11 bases between the two germline ends. This CDR3 is CASSLLASRSPLHF. As DNA, the CDR3 is TGTGCCAGCAGTTTATTGGCCTCCCGCTCACCCCTCCACTTT.

The chain carries TRBV11-1 and TRBJ2-7; D is perhaps TRBD1 (6 bases). The CDR3 covers 15 residues. V was clipped by 5 bases and J by 1 base, with 15 bases between them. Germline V lookup: CDR1 SGHAT, CDR2 FQDESV (reference sequence). The CDR3 region has the DNA TGTGCCAGCAGCCGTTCAGGGGCTTCGTCCTACGAGCAGTACGTC. Its protein is CASSRSGASSYEQYV.

The count of this clone is one. This chain links TRBV6-5 with TRBJ2-7; 10 bases agree with TRBD1. Looked up from germline, CDR1 is MNHEY and CDR2 is SVGAGI. The CDR3 loop spans 14 amino acids. V was clipped by 8 bases and J by 4 bases; unmatched bases: 8. CDR3 sequence (DNA): TGTGCCAGCCGGGGCGGGACAGGGGTGTACGAGCAGTACTTC. The encoded protein is CASRGGTGVYEQYF.

V gene TRBV7-6 combines with J gene TRBJ2-1; maybe TRBD1 (5 bases). Germline CDR1 and CDR2: SGHVS and FNYEAQ. The CDR3 is 15 residues long. Trimming took 3 bases from V and 2 from J, leaving 11 bases between them. The CDR3 DNA follows: TGTGCCAGCAGCTTGGGGCAGGCACCCTACAATGAGCAGTTCTTC. This sequence encodes CASSLGQAPYNEQFF.

The J gene is TRBJ2-3, the V gene TRBV6-5, with 7 bases fitting TRBD2. The junction had 12 bases not matched to a gene; V was cut back by 4 bases and J by 5 bases. The CDR3 extends over 16 amino acids. Per the germline V gene, CDR1 is MNHEY and CDR2 is SVGAGI. The CDR3, as DNA: TGTGCCAGCAGTTCCGGACCCGACGCGGGGGTAGATACGCAGTATTTT. The encoded protein is CASSSGPDAGVDTQYF.

The chain uses TRBV5-1 and TRBJ2-3; TRBD2 might be the D (6 bases). From germline, CDR1 is SGHRS and CDR2 YFSETQ. The V end lost 2 bases, the J end lost 6 bases, and 13 bases lay between the germline ends. This CDR3 region has 14 residues. The CDR3 sequence: CASSLNLGGDTQYF. The CDR3 DNA reads TGCGCCAGCAGCTTAAACCTAGGAGGGGATACGCAGTATTTT.

The sample holds one count of this clone. This chain uses TRBV6-5 with TRBJ1-6; D might be TRBD1 (5 bases). This CDR3 spans 15 amino acids. V was cut by 2 bases and J by 9 bases, with 14 bases left in between. Germline-derived CDR1 and CDR2 are MNHEY and SVGAGI. DNA for the CDR3: TGTGCCAGCAGTTACAAACCGGACCAGGGTTCACCCCTCCACTTT. It is translated as CASSYKPDQGSPLHF.

J is TRBJ1-4 and V is TRBV27; 7 bases align to TRBD1. J lost 7 bases, V lost 3 bases, and 8 bases had no gene match. Germline CDR1 reads MNHEY; CDR2 reads SMNVEV (reference sequence). The CDR3 loop spans 15 amino acids. CDR3 DNA: TGTGCCAGCAGTTTCCGACAGGGTTCTATTGAAAAACTGTTTTTT. Its translation: CASSFRQGSIEKLFF.

The chain joins TRBV18 to TRBJ1-2; maybe TRBD1 (6 bases). This CDR3 contains 12 residues. V lost 2 bases, J lost 12 bases, and 13 bases lay in between. CDR1 and CDR2 (germline): KGHSH, LQKENI. The CDR3 region is CASSPFGQTHTF. In DNA form, the CDR3 reads TGTGCCAGCTCACCATTCGGACAGACGCACACCTTC.

This clone has just a few counts. The rearrangement links TRBV7-9 to TRBJ2-5; D is unclear. The CDR3 has 14 residues. Trimming left V 0 bases short and J 2 bases short, with 7 bases between. The V gene's germline CDR1 is SEHNR and CDR2 FQNEAQ (reference sequence). CDR3 nucleotide sequence: TGTGCCAGCAGCTTAGCGACTCAGCAAGAGACCCAGTACTTC. It translates to CASSLATQQETQYF.

The gene calls are TRBV3-1 (or the pseudogene TRBV3-2) and TRBJ2-2, with D tentatively TRBD2 (6 bases). Germline CDR1 LGHDT, CDR2 YNNKEL (reference sequence). The ends were cut back, 4 bases at V and 3 bases at J, with 21 bases in the middle. This CDR3 is built from 18 residues. As DNA, the CDR3 is TGTGCCAGCAGCCCCCCTCCTATGCTAGCGCGAGACACCGGGGAGCTGTTTTTT. Protein sequence: CASSPPPMLARDTGELFF.

The chain joins TRBV18 to TRBJ2-4; a weak D match, TRBD2 (5 bases). Deletions cut 6 bases from V and 5 bases from J, with 11 bases between. This CDR3 spans 13 amino acids. Germline CDR1 and CDR2: KGHSH and LQKENI. CDR3 DNA: TGTGCCAGCTCCCCGGACGGGGAAAACATTCAGTACTTC. This translates into CASSPDGENIQYF.

This chain connects TRBV5-1 to TRBJ2-1; TRBD1 is a possible D gene (8 bases). V was shortened by 2 bases and J by 4 bases, with 13 bases between the two germline ends. The CDR3 length is 15 residues. CDR1 and CDR2 (germline): SGHRS, YFSETQ. For the CDR3, the DNA is TGCGCCAGCAGCTTAGGACAGGGAGGGTACAATGAGCAGTTCTTC. Translating it yields CASSLGQGGYNEQFF.

This clone was seen a handful of times. V and J are TRBV6-1 and TRBJ2-4, with D perhaps TRBD1 (5 bases). Germline CDR1 reads MNHNS; CDR2 reads SASEGT. Trimming took 0 bases from V and 7 from J, leaving 13 bases between them. There are 15 residues in the CDR3. This chain's CDR3 is CASSEALVGANIQYF. Written as DNA, the CDR3 is TGTGCCAGCAGTGAAGCGCTTGTTGGGGCGAACATTCAGTACTTC.

This clone was seen just once. J is TRBJ2-3 and V is TRBV7-3, with 7 bases aligning to TRBD1. V shed 0 bases, J shed 3 bases, and the junction held 9 bases outside the gene matches. This CDR3 spans 17 amino acids. Germline V gives CDR1 SGHTA, CDR2 FQGTGA. The CDR3 coding sequence is TGTGCCAGCAGCTTAACGGCAGGGGGAGTTGGGACAGATACGCAGTATTTT. Its protein product is CASSLTAGGVGTDTQYF.

This clone was seen many times. The CDR3, as DNA: TGTGCCAGCAGCCCCCACGGGGAGAGTACCGGGGAGCTGTTTTTT. Amino acids: CASSPHGESTGELFF. The chain recombines TRBV6-2 or TRBV6-3 with TRBJ2-2; a possible D gene is TRBD2 (5 bases). The CDR3 length is 15 residues. CDR1 MNHEY and CDR2 SVGEGT come from the germline V gene. V was cut by 6 bases and J by 5 bases, with 16 bases left in between.

The rearrangement links TRBV5-1 to TRBJ2-7, with 7 bases lining up with TRBD1. CDR3 length: 14 residues. V shed 4 bases and J 2 bases; nucleotides not matched to a gene: 6. The germline V gene encodes CDR1 SGHRS and CDR2 YFSETQ. The CDR3 DNA follows: TGCGCCAGCAGCATCCTCGGGACAGCCTACGAGCAGTACTTC. It yields the protein CASSILGTAYEQYF.

This chain connects TRBV12-3 or TRBV12-4 to TRBJ1-1; possible D gene TRBD1, 5 bases. The CDR3 is made up of 12 amino acids. Trimming removed 5 bases from V and 10 bases from J, with 14 bases in between. CDR3 sequence (DNA): TGTGCCAGCAGTATCACGCGGGGCAGAGCTTTCTTT. Translating it yields CASSITRGRAFF.